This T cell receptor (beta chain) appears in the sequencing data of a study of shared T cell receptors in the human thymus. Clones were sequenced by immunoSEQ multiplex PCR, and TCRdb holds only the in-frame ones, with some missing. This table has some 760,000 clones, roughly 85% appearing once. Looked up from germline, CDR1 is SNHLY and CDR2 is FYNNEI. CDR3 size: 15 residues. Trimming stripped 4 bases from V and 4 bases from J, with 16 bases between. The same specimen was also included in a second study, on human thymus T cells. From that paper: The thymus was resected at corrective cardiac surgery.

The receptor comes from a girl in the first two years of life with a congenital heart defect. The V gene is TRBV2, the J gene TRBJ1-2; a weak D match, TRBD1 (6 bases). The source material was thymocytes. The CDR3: CASSVQGPRVYGYTF. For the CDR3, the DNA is TGTGCCAGCAGTGTGCAGGGGCCAAGAGTCTATGGCTACACCTTC.